These 30 T cell receptor beta chains were all obtained from the same sample, sequenced in a study of technical replicates of blood from a few donors. Measured with immunoSEQ multiplex PCR; TCRdb has only the in-frame clones, and not every one. This table holds over 90,000 clones, about 95% found once. The source material was T cells isolated from PBMCs. The receptor set was obtained from a human donor in good health.

The table lists this clone with a few counts. V usage is TRBV4-1 and J usage is TRBJ1-5; TRBD1 matches at 9 bases. Germline-derived CDR1 and CDR2 are MGHRA and YSYEKL. The CDR3 length is 15 residues. The V and J ends lost 1 base and 4 bases, in that order; junction bases with no gene match: 2. In DNA, the CDR3 is TGCGCCAGCAGCCAAGGGGACAGGGTGAATCAGCCCCAGCATTTT. Amino acids: CASSQGDRVNQPQHF.

This clone is a singleton in its sample. This sequence joins TRBV5-5 and TRBJ1-1; a weak D match, TRBD1 (5 bases). The CDR3 extends over 13 amino acids. The ends were cut back, 5 bases at V and 5 bases at J, with 13 bases in the middle. CDR1 is SGHKS and CDR2 is YYEKEE in the germline V gene (reference sequence). CDR3 loop: CASSHPGSTEAFF. As DNA, the CDR3 is TGTGCCAGCAGTCACCCAGGGTCTACTGAAGCTTTCTTT.

This clone was recorded only once. The rearrangement joins TRBV18 to TRBJ2-1, with 15 bases lining up with TRBD2. The J segment lost 9 bases and the V segment lost 1 base, leaving 1 base of the junction unmatched. The CDR3 is made up of 15 amino acids. The V gene's germline CDR1 is KGHSH and CDR2 LQKENI. Here the CDR3 DNA reads TGTGCCAGCTCACCACGGGGACTAGCGGGAGGTGAGCAGTTCTTC. Translation gives CASSPRGLAGGEQFF.

The chain couples TRBV9 to TRBJ2-2; 12 nucleotides match TRBD2. Germline loops: CDR1 SGDLS, CDR2 YYNGEE. With 3 bases clipped from V and 6 bases from J, the junction kept 6 bases outside the gene matches. The CDR3 is 16 residues long. For the CDR3, the DNA is TGTGCCAGCAGCGCGAGACCTAGCGGGGGGGCCGGGGAGCTGTTTTTT. Translation gives CASSARPSGGAGELFF.

The J gene is TRBJ2-7, the V gene TRBV4-2; D might be TRBD1 (6 bases). V lost 1 base and J 2 bases, leaving 15 bases between the germline ends. The length of the CDR3 is 16 residues. In germline, CDR1 is LGHNA, CDR2 YNFKEQ. The CDR3 region has the DNA TGTGCCAGCAGCCAAGTTAAAACAGGGCATCCCTACGAGCAGTACTTC. This gives the protein CASSQVKTGHPYEQYF.

The CDR3 DNA sequence: TGCGCCAGCAGCCAAGAACTTTGGGCTAGCGGGAGTCGCGATGAGCAGTTCTTC. Its translation is CASSQELWASGSRDEQFF. J is TRBJ2-1 and V is TRBV4-1, with TRBD2 identical over 10 bases. The CDR3 sequence is 18 residues long. Germline CDR1 is MGHRA and CDR2 is YSYEKL. V lost 0 bases and J lost 8; bases outside the gene matches: 13.

This clone appeared a single time. This chain uses TRBV5-1 with TRBJ1-2, with D possibly matching TRBD1 (5 bases). Germline values: CDR1 SGHRS, CDR2 YFSETQ. The CDR3 is 13 amino acids. V lost 4 bases and J 6 bases, leaving 13 bases between the germline ends. CDR3 region: CASSQQVFDGYTF. DNA of the CDR3: TGCGCCAGCAGCCAACAGGTATTCGATGGCTACACCTTC. The full variable domain, rest sourced from reference TRBV5-1 and TRBJ1-2, is KAGVTQTPRYLIKTRGQQVTLSCSPISGHRSVSWYQQTPGQGLQFLFEYFSETQRNKGNFPGRFSGRQFSNSRSEMNVSTLELGDSALYLCASSQQVFDGYTFGSGTRLTVV.

The rearrangement joins TRBV6-5 to TRBJ2-7; D possibly corresponds to TRBD1 (6 bases). Germline V lookup: CDR1 MNHEY, CDR2 SVGAGI. The CDR3 loop spans 14 amino acids. The V end lost 2 bases, the J end lost 3 bases, and 11 bases lay between the germline ends. The CDR3 coding sequence is TGTGCCAGCAGTTACGGTACCAGGGGCTACGAGCAGTACTTC. Its protein product is CASSYGTRGYEQYF.

This clone was found once. In DNA, the CDR3 is TGTGCCAGCAGGATAAACGACATTCAGGACACCTTC. This translates into CASRINDIQDTF. The chain links TRBV5-4 to TRBJ1-2; no firm D call. CDR3 length equals 12 residues. Germline lookup yields CDR1 SGHNT and CDR2 YYREEE (reference sequence). The V end lost 5 bases, the J end lost 12 bases, and 17 bases lay between the germline ends.

The rearrangement uses TRBV7-2 and TRBJ2-3; 9 bases are a match to TRBD2. There are 15 residues in the CDR3. Germline V gene lookup returns CDR1 SGHTA and CDR2 FQGNSA. The trim removed 3 bases at V and 4 bases at J, leaving 5 bases unmatched. The CDR3 nucleotides read TGTGCCAGCAGCTTGTTTACTAGCGGGTCAGATACGCAGTATTTT. This codes for CASSLFTSGSDTQYF.

The CDR3 region has the DNA TGTGCCAGCAGCTCGGGACAGGGAAACACCGGGGAGCTGTTTTTT. Translated, it gives CASSSGQGNTGELFF. V gene TRBV7-9 combines with J gene TRBJ2-2; the match to TRBD1 covers 9 bases. The CDR3 loop spans 15 amino acids. Losses at the gene ends were 4 bases for V and 2 bases for J; bases not matched to a gene: 2. CDR1 is SEHNR, CDR2 FQNEAQ, per germline (reference sequence).

J is TRBJ1-1 and V is TRBV5-1; perhaps TRBD1 as D (5 bases). In germline, CDR1 is SGHRS, CDR2 YFSETQ. V was pared by 6 bases and J by 1 base, with 13 bases between. The CDR3 is made up of 14 amino acids. Here the CDR3 DNA reads TGCGCCAGCACCTCGGGGGTAGGGAACACTGAAGCTTTCTTT. This gives the protein CASTSGVGNTEAFF.

The chain carries TRBV19 and TRBJ2-7; D is perhaps TRBD1 (6 bases). Between the trimmed V and J ends, which lost 1 base and 4 bases, there was a span of 17 bases. This CDR3 has 16 residues. CDR1 and CDR2 from the germline V gene are LNHDA and SQIVND (reference sequence). Written as DNA, the CDR3 is TGTGCCAGTAGTATAGCCCAGGACAGTTCTACGTACGAGCAGTACTTC. Its protein is CASSIAQDSSTYEQYF. The variable domain in full, with the rest retrieved from reference TRBV19 and TRBJ2-7, is DGGITQSPKYLFRKEGQNVTLSCEQNLNHDAMYWYRQDPGQGLRLIYYSQIVNDFQKGDIAEGYSVSREKKESFPLTVTSAQKNPTAFYLCASSIAQDSSTYEQYFGPGTRLTVT.

The chain is built from TRBV10-3 and TRBJ2-6, with 10 bases identical to TRBD1. Trimming took 6 bases from V and 3 from J; bases not matched to a gene: 14. CDR1 and CDR2 from the germline V gene are ENHRY and SYGVKD. The CDR3 totals 19 residues. CDR3 sequence (DNA): TGTGCCATCAGGGAGACAGGGGGCGATCCTCTAGTTGGGGCCAACGTCCTGACTTTC. This gives the protein CAIRETGGDPLVGANVLTF.

The genes are TRBV19 and TRBJ2-7; a weak D match, TRBD1 (6 bases). Germline V gene lookup returns CDR1 LNHDA and CDR2 SQIVND (reference sequence). Trimming removed 4 bases from V and 4 bases from J, with 23 bases in between. The CDR3 runs 17 residues. The CDR3 DNA reads TGTGCCAGTAGTAACCACTGGGACACCCCGGGTAGGTACGAGCAGTACTTC. Protein: CASSNHWDTPGRYEQYF.

Comment on this clone: This same CDR3 is encoded by further DNA sequences in the sample. J is TRBJ1-1 and V is TRBV5-4; 8 positions match TRBD1. Germline CDR1 is SGHNT and CDR2 is YYREEE (reference sequence). The CDR3 sequence is 13 residues long. V was pared by 5 bases and J by 5 bases, with 5 bases of the junction left unmatched. The CDR3: CASRRTGTTEAFF. Here the CDR3 DNA reads TGTGCCAGCAGGAGGACAGGGACGACTGAAGCTTTCTTT.

This clone is a singleton in its sample. The chain recombines TRBV5-6 with TRBJ2-1; no reliable D call. Germline loops: CDR1 SGHDT, CDR2 YYEEEE. This CDR3 is built from 13 residues. V lost 0 bases, J lost 6 bases, and 7 bases lay in between. In nucleotides, the CDR3 is TGTGCCAGCAGCTTGGCACGGTCCAATGAGCAGTTCTTC. Its translation: CASSLARSNEQFF. Supplemented by reference TRBV5-6 and TRBJ2-1, the full variable domain reads DAGVTQSPTHLIKTRGQQVTLRCSPKSGHDTVSWYQQALGQGPQFIFQYYEEEERQRGNFPDRFSGHQFPNYSSELNVNALLLGDSALYLCASSLARSNEQFFGPGTRLTVL.

This clone was found once. The V and J genes are TRBV9 and TRBJ2-1; 7 nucleotides match TRBD2. The CDR3 sequence is 15 residues long. CDR1 and CDR2 from the germline V gene are SGDLS and YYNGEE. Trimming removed 6 bases from V and 4 bases from J; junction bases left unmatched: 10. CDR3: CASTTGTTSYNEQFF. The CDR3 region has the DNA TGTGCCAGCACCACCGGGACTACGTCTTACAATGAGCAGTTCTTC.

This rearrangement joins TRBV11-2 to TRBJ2-7; tentatively, D is TRBD2 (5 bases). This CDR3 comprises 16 residues. The germline V gene has CDR1 SGHAT and CDR2 FQNNGV. V was trimmed by 3 bases and J by 2 bases, leaving 17 bases between them. CDR3 bases: TGTGCCAGCAGCTTCCCGAGGGAGACCAAAGCCTACGAGCAGTACTTC. It codes for CASSFPRETKAYEQYF. The whole variable domain, remainder taken from reference TRBV11-2 and TRBJ2-7, is EAGVAQSPRYKIIEKRQSVAFWCNPISGHATLYWYQQILGQGPKLLIQFQNNGVVDDSQLPKDRFSAERLKGVDSTLKIQPAKLEDSAVYLCASSFPRETKAYEQYFGPGTRLTVT.

The V call is TRBV5-1, the J call TRBJ2-1; tentatively, D is TRBD2 (5 bases). The CDR3 is 14 amino acids. V was cut by 0 bases and J by 2 bases, with 6 bases left in between. CDR1 is SGHRS and CDR2 is YFSETQ in the germline V gene. As DNA, the CDR3 is TGCGCCAGCAGCTTGGAGGGAGCCTACAATGAGCAGTTCTTC. Its protein is CASSLEGAYNEQFF.

This clone was found once. This sequence joins TRBV30 and TRBJ1-2, with D unresolved. The ends were cut back, 0 bases at V and 5 bases at J, with 10 bases in the middle. The CDR3 has 13 residues. Germline loops: CDR1 GTSNPN, CDR2 SVGIG (reference sequence). The CDR3: CAWSVRREYGYTF. The CDR3 nucleotides are TGTGCCTGGAGTGTGAGGAGGGAATATGGCTACACCTTC.

The chain is built from TRBV4-1 and TRBJ2-2, with 7 nucleotides matching TRBD1. V was pared by 1 base and J by 7 bases, with 9 bases of the junction left unmatched. The CDR3 consists of 16 residues. The germline V gene has CDR1 MGHRA and CDR2 YSYEKL. CDR3 region: CASSQVPAGGIGELFF. The CDR3 nucleotides read TGCGCCAGCAGCCAAGTTCCGGCAGGGGGTATCGGGGAGCTGTTTTTT.

V is TRBV5-1 and J is TRBJ1-2, with D tentatively TRBD1 (6 bases). The V gene lost 0 bases and the J gene lost 1 base, with 13 bases spanning the gap. CDR1 is SGHRS, CDR2 YFSETQ, per germline. CDR3 size: 16 residues. In DNA, the CDR3 is TGCGCCAGCAGCTTGGGCCTGGACAGCAATAACTATGGCTACACCTTC. This sequence encodes CASSLGLDSNNYGYTF.

A word on this clone: The sample carries other DNA sequences with the same CDR3. This chain joins TRBV9 and TRBJ2-3, with no clear D. CDR1 is SGDLS and CDR2 is YYNGEE in the germline V gene. V lost 0 bases, J lost 0 bases, and 2 bases lay in between. The CDR3 length is 13 residues. CDR3 sequence: CASSVVSTDTQYF. CDR3 bases: TGTGCCAGCAGCGTAGTAAGCACAGATACGCAGTATTTT.

The rearrangement uses TRBV5-1 and TRBJ2-7; the D gene is possibly TRBD1 (5 bases). This CDR3 contains 13 residues. CDR1 is SGHRS and CDR2 is YFSETQ in the germline V gene. Between the trimmed V and J ends, which lost 7 bases and 2 bases, there was a span of 13 bases. CDR3 nucleotides: TGCGCCAGCTCTGATGACAGTCCCTACGAGCAGTACTTC. Amino acids: CASSDDSPYEQYF.

The gene calls are TRBV10-2 and TRBJ1-4; 9 bases agree with TRBD1. The CDR3 totals 17 residues. Per the germline V gene, CDR1 is WSHSY and CDR2 is SAAADI. V gave up 5 bases and J gave up 3 bases; unmatched junction bases: 10. The CDR3 DNA reads as TGCGCCAGCAGTCCTAGACAGGGGGGGAAGGCTAATGAAAAACTGTTTTTT. This codes for CASSPRQGGKANEKLFF.

In DNA form, the CDR3 reads TGTGCCAGCTCCGTCTACGGGACAGGGTCCTACGAGCAGTACTTC. The encoded protein is CASSVYGTGSYEQYF. This chain links TRBV7-3 with TRBJ2-7, with 9 bases aligning to TRBD1. The CDR3 sequence is 15 residues long. Per the germline V gene, CDR1 is SGHTA and CDR2 is FQGTGA. The V gene end was trimmed by 8 bases and the J gene end by 1 base; junction bases not matched to a gene: 9.

The J gene is TRBJ1-1, the V gene TRBV2; tentatively, D is TRBD1 (6 bases). Germline values: CDR1 SNHLY, CDR2 FYNNEI. CDR3 length: 15 amino acids. The V and J ends lost 5 bases and 4 bases respectively, with 17 bases between them. The CDR3: CASSRGTFLSTEAFF. The CDR3 region has the DNA TGTGCCAGCAGTCGAGGGACATTCTTGAGCACTGAAGCTTTCTTT. The entire variable domain, with the rest obtained from reference TRBV2 and TRBJ1-1, is as follows: EPEVTQTPSHQVTQMGQEVILRCVPISNHLYFYWYRQILGQKVEFLVSFYNNEISEKSEIFDDQFSVERPDGSNFTLKIRSTKLEDSAMYFCASSRGTFLSTEAFFGQGTRLTVV.

The V and J genes are TRBV7-9 and TRBJ2-2, with D hard to call. Trimming removed 0 bases from V and 8 bases from J, with 13 bases in between. This CDR3 has 15 amino acids. Germline values: CDR1 SEHNR, CDR2 FQNEAQ (reference sequence). The CDR3 coding sequence is TGTGCCAGCAGCTTAGCGCGCCTTATTGTGGGGGAGCTGTTTTTT. This translates into CASSLARLIVGELFF.

The rearrangement joins TRBV5-6 to TRBJ2-3; D is unresolved. The CDR3 sequence is 15 residues long. Trimming cost V 4 bases and J 2 bases, with 14 bases left between them. Germline V lookup: CDR1 SGHDT, CDR2 YYEEEE. CDR3 DNA: TGTGCCAGCAGCCTCGGGTTTCGTACCACAGATACGCAGTATTTT. Protein product: CASSLGFRTTDTQYF. Filled out from reference TRBV5-6 and TRBJ2-3, the complete variable domain reads DAGVTQSPTHLIKTRGQQVTLRCSPKSGHDTVSWYQQALGQGPQFIFQYYEEEERQRGNFPDRFSGHQFPNYSSELNVNALLLGDSALYLCASSLGFRTTDTQYFGPGTRLTVL.